One and the same sample provided the 21 T cell receptor beta chains below, sequenced in a study of T cell clonality in common variable immunodeficiency. Assay: immunoSEQ multiplex PCR; the TCRdb copy retains only in-frame clones and omits some. The record shows 40,000 or so clones for this sample, with no singletons present. Sequenced sample: peripheral blood mononuclear cells. All receptors derive from a person between 18 and 75 years old in good health.

This clone was detected ten times or more. Coverage ceases 3 residues before the CDR3 finishes, and the germline J gene fills in the end. The chain couples TRBV20-1 to TRBJ2-2; the D gene is possibly TRBD1 (6 bases). V lost 0 bases and J 9 bases, leaving 11 bases between the germline ends. The CDR3 spans 13 residues. Germline CDR1 DFQATT, CDR2 SNEGSKA (reference sequence). CDR3 DNA (partial): TGCAGTGCTAGAGAAGTACAGGGTCGGGAG. This gives the protein CSAREVQGRE. The whole CDR3 protein reads CSAREVQGRELFF.

This clone was recorded many times. Read sequence stops 3 residues before the CDR3 end, and the germline J gene provides the missing end. The V gene is TRBV12-3 or TRBV12-4, the J gene TRBJ2-7; D gene ambiguous. CDR3 length: 12 amino acids. V shed 3 bases and J shed 6 bases, with 9 bases lying between them. The CDR3 sequence: CASSLMGSEQYF. The CDR3 DNA, read in part, is TGTGCCAGCAGTTTGATGGGCTCCGAG.

There are many counts of this clone. The read finishes 3 residues shy of the CDR3 end, and the germline J gene is used to complete it. The V gene is TRBV13, the J gene TRBJ2-1; tentatively, D is TRBD2 (6 bases). V lost 1 base, J lost 9 bases, and 10 bases lay in between. Germline values: CDR1 PRHDT, CDR2 FYEKMQ (reference sequence). The CDR3 has 13 amino acids. This CDR3 is CASSLEKRVEQFF. CDR3 DNA (partial): TGTGCCAGCAGCTTAGAAAAGCGGGTTGAG.

The table lists this clone with many counts. Coverage ceases 3 residues before the CDR3 finishes, and the germline J gene fills in the end. The chain uses TRBV20-1 and TRBJ2-6; weak D call: TRBD1 (6 bases). The V gene lost 6 bases and the J gene lost 1 base, with 10 bases spanning the gap. Germline CDR1 and CDR2: DFQATT and SNEGSKA (reference sequence). The CDR3 loop spans 14 amino acids. CDR3 sequence: CSARRGSGANVLTF. The sequenced part of the CDR3 DNA is TGCAGTGCAAGAAGGGGGTCTGGGGCCAACGTC.

This clone was found many times. Sequencing ends 3 residues short of the CDR3 end; the germline J gene provides the rest. The chain employs TRBV14 and TRBJ2-5; D is unresolved. The germline V gene has CDR1 SGHDN and CDR2 FVKESK. CDR3 length: 12 amino acids. Trimming pared 1 base from V and 4 bases from J, leaving 4 bases between. Incomplete CDR3 DNA: TGTGCCAGCAGCCAAGTAGTAGAGACC. Translated: CASSQVVET. The whole CDR3 sequence reads CASSQVVETQYF.

This clone was seen ten or more times. Coverage ceases 3 residues before the CDR3 finishes, and the germline J gene fills in the end. This chain uses TRBV7-8 with TRBJ2-2; D may be TRBD2 (5 bases). The CDR3 runs to 15 residues. Germline V CDR1 and CDR2: SGHVS, FQNEAQ. Trimming shortened V by 5 bases and J by 1 base, and 11 bases separated the two germline ends. The CDR3 DNA, read in part, is TGTGCCAGCAGCGTCGGACGGGGGAACACCGGGGAG. Translated, it gives CASSVGRGNTGE. The entire CDR3 is CASSVGRGNTGELFF. The whole variable domain, filled in from reference TRBV7-8 and TRBJ2-2, reads GAGVSQSPRYKVAKRGQDVALRCDPISGHVSLFWYQQALGQGPEFLTYFQNEAQLDKSGLPSDRFFAERPEGSVSTLKIQRTQQEDSAVYLCASSVGRGNTGELFFGEGSRLTVL.

This clone was detected ten times or more. The read comes to an end 3 residues before the CDR3 does, leaving the germline J gene to fill in the end. The chain is built from TRBV19 and TRBJ2-1; D may be TRBD2 (5 bases). CDR1 and CDR2 (germline): LNHDA, SQIVND (reference sequence). The CDR3 contains 16 residues. Trimming removed 2 bases from V and 4 bases from J, with 15 bases in between. The CDR3: CASSISSGPGYNEQFF. CDR3 DNA (partial): TGTGCCAGTAGTATATCGAGCGGACCGGGGTACAATGAG. Filled out from reference TRBV19 and TRBJ2-1, the complete variable domain reads DGGITQSPKYLFRKEGQNVTLSCEQNLNHDAMYWYRQDPGQGLRLIYYSQIVNDFQKGDIAEGYSVSREKKESFPLTVTSAQKNPTAFYLCASSISSGPGYNEQFFGPGTRLTVL.

This clone was counted many times. The CDR3: CASSGDSPRSYEQYF. The sequenced part of the CDR3 DNA is TGTGCCAGCAGTGGGGACTCTCCTCGCTCCTACGAG. The genes are TRBV2 and TRBJ2-7; D possibly corresponds to TRBD2 (6 bases). The read ends 3 residues shy of where the CDR3 ends; the end is completed using the germline J gene. The CDR3 spans 15 residues. V gave up 4 bases and J gave up 0 bases, with 13 bases separating them. Germline V gene data show CDR1 as SNHLY and CDR2 as FYNNEI.

This clone was detected ten times or more. The read halts 3 residues ahead of the CDR3 end, with the missing end drawn from the germline J gene. V gene TRBV9 combines with J gene TRBJ2-7; TRBD1 matches at 7 bases. The CDR3 is 14 amino acids. CDR1 is SGDLS and CDR2 is YYNGEE in the germline V gene. The V and J ends lost 3 bases and 2 bases, in that order; junction bases with no gene match: 5. CDR3 protein: CASSDGQVTYEQYF. Incomplete CDR3 DNA: TGTGCCAGCAGCGACGGACAGGTAACCTACGAG.

This clone was detected ten times or more. The read gets to within 3 residues of the CDR3 end, and the germline J gene fills in the rest. The chain has TRBV20-1 and TRBJ2-1; 10 nucleotides line up with TRBD2. CDR1 and CDR2 (germline): DFQATT, SNEGSKA (reference sequence). J lost 0 bases, V lost 6 bases, and 5 bases had no gene match. The CDR3 length is 15 residues. Here the CDR3 reads CSAPSGRGSYNEQFF. CDR3 DNA, as far as it was read: TGCAGTGCCCCAAGCGGGAGGGGCTCCTACAATGAG.

Only a few counts were recorded for this clone. The read halts 3 residues ahead of the CDR3 end, with the missing end drawn from the germline J gene. J is TRBJ1-2 and V is TRBV2, with a possible D match to TRBD1 (5 bases). CDR3 size: 13 residues. Germline CDR1 and CDR2: SNHLY and FYNNEI. The sequenced CDR3 bases are TGTGCCAGCGGGGGGGTCTTCACAGATACC. It encodes CASGGVFTDT. From start to end, the CDR3 is CASGGVFTDTYTF.

This clone was counted ten times or more. Coverage ceases 3 residues before the CDR3 finishes, and the germline J gene fills in the end. J is TRBJ1-4 and V is TRBV5-4; D is perhaps TRBD1 (6 bases). CDR1 and CDR2 from the germline V gene are SGHNT and YYREEE (reference sequence). The length of the CDR3 is 15 residues. The V and J ends lost 4 bases and 0 bases respectively, with 10 bases between them. The covered CDR3 bases are TGTGCCAGCAGCGAGGACAGTTCAACTAATGAAAAA. Protein sequence: CASSEDSSTNEK. The CDR3, in full, reads CASSEDSSTNEKLFF. Looking up the rest from reference TRBV5-4 and TRBJ1-4 gives the full variable domain: ETGVTQSPTHLIKTRGQQVTLRCSSQSGHNTVSWYQQALGQGPQFIFQYYREEENGRGNFPPRFSGLQFPNYSSELNVNALELDDSALYLCASSEDSSTNEKLFFGSGTQLSVL.

This clone was counted many times. The read terminates 3 residues before the CDR3 end, so the remaining end is supplied by the germline J gene. The chain couples TRBV20-1 to TRBJ2-7; tentative D call: TRBD2 (7 bases). The CDR3 consists of 14 residues. The germline V and J ends were trimmed by 8 bases and 1 base, with 18 bases remaining between them. The germline V gene encodes CDR1 DFQATT and CDR2 SNEGSKA (reference sequence). The CDR3 here is CSRGGVLGSYEQYF. Incomplete CDR3 DNA: TGCAGTAGGGGGGGAGTCTTAGGATCCTACGAG.

The sample holds many counts of this clone. The CDR3 end falls 3 residues outside the read, so it is completed with the germline J gene. This sequence joins TRBV20-1 and TRBJ2-2; no firm D call. CDR3 length: 12 amino acids. Trimming took off 5 bases at V and 6 bases at J, with 10 bases between the two ends. Germline CDR1 DFQATT, CDR2 SNEGSKA (reference sequence). The CDR3 sequence: CSAPRFPGELFF. Partial CDR3 DNA: TGCAGTGCTCCTAGGTTTCCCGGGGAG.

This clone was found many times. From the germline J gene comes the end of the CDR3, since the read stops 3 residues before it. The chain joins TRBV20-1 to TRBJ1-1; unclear D gene. The CDR3 covers 13 residues. Germline assignment: CDR1 DFQATT and CDR2 SNEGSKA (reference sequence). Incomplete CDR3 DNA: TGCAGTGCTAGTGCCAGGCCCCTTGGGGAA. This translates into CSASARPLGE. The entire CDR3 protein reads CSASARPLGEAFF.

Of note for this clone: The CDR3 extends 3 residues past the end of the read, so its final part is completed from the germline J gene. The chain uses TRBV20-1 and TRBJ2-1; possible D gene TRBD2, 5 bases. Germline lookup yields CDR1 DFQATT and CDR2 SNEGSKA (reference sequence). V lost 6 bases and J 4 bases, leaving 16 bases between the germline ends. The CDR3 is made up of 14 amino acids. The DNA read from the CDR3 is TGCAGTGCCGGGTCTCGCGGGCCATACAATGAG. It specifies CSAGSRGPYNE. The whole CDR3 protein reads CSAGSRGPYNEQFF.

Details on this clone: The CDR3 extends 3 residues past the end of the read, so its final part is completed from the germline J gene. V is TRBV5-1 and J is TRBJ2-5, with D tentatively TRBD2 (6 bases). The CDR3 totals 14 residues. The ends were cut back, 1 base at V and 4 bases at J, with 11 bases in the middle. The germline V gene has CDR1 SGHRS and CDR2 YFSETQ. The CDR3 spells CASSLSTGGETQYF. The CDR3 bases that were read are TGCGCCAGCAGCTTGTCTACCGGGGGAGAGACC. The complete variable domain, with remaining parts taken from reference TRBV5-1 and TRBJ2-5, reads KAGVTQTPRYLIKTRGQQVTLSCSPISGHRSVSWYQQTPGQGLQFLFEYFSETQRNKGNFPGRFSGRQFSNSRSEMNVSTLELGDSALYLCASSLSTGGETQYFGPGTRLLVL.

This clone occurred many times. The read comes to an end 3 residues before the CDR3 does, leaving the germline J gene to fill in the end. The V call is TRBV5-1, the J call TRBJ2-1; TRBD1 matches at 11 bases. Germline V gene lookup returns CDR1 SGHRS and CDR2 YFSETQ. CDR3 length: 15 amino acids. V lost 3 bases and J lost 7; bases outside the gene matches: 6. Partial CDR3 DNA: TGCGCCAGCAGCTATGGACAGGGGGCGCGGAATGAG. Its protein product is CASSYGQGARNE. The entire CDR3 reads CASSYGQGARNEQFF.

This clone was recorded many times. From the germline J gene comes the end of the CDR3, since the read stops 3 residues before it. V is TRBV29-1 and J is TRBJ2-5; D gene ambiguous. Germline lookup yields CDR1 SQVTM and CDR2 ANQGSEA. The CDR3 runs 13 residues. V was trimmed by 6 bases and J by 0 bases, leaving 11 bases between them. The DNA read from the CDR3 is TGCAGCGTCCAACGACAAAACCAAGAGACC. Its translation: CSVQRQNQET. The entire CDR3 sequence reads CSVQRQNQETQYF.

This clone has at least ten counts. CDR3 DNA, as far as it was read: TGTGCCACCAGTGATTGGGGGACAGGGGCTTACAATGAG. It codes for CATSDWGTGAYNE. The full CDR3 protein reads CATSDWGTGAYNEQFF. The chain recombines TRBV24-1 with TRBJ2-1, with 10 bases aligning to TRBD1. The CDR3 end lies 3 residues beyond the end of the read and is filled in from the germline J gene. J lost 4 bases, V lost 2 bases, and 4 bases had no gene match. The CDR3 length is 16 residues. Germline V gives CDR1 KGHDR, CDR2 SFDVKD.

The CDR3 protein is CASSPRGIMNTEAFF. The sequenced part of the CDR3 DNA is TGTGCCAGCTCACCCCGAGGTATCATGAACACTGAA. V and J are TRBV18 and TRBJ1-1, with unresolved D. Read sequence stops 3 residues before the CDR3 end, and the germline J gene provides the missing end. The V gene's germline CDR1 is KGHSH and CDR2 LQKENI. The CDR3 extends over 15 amino acids. V shed 3 bases and J shed 0 bases, with 11 bases lying between them.